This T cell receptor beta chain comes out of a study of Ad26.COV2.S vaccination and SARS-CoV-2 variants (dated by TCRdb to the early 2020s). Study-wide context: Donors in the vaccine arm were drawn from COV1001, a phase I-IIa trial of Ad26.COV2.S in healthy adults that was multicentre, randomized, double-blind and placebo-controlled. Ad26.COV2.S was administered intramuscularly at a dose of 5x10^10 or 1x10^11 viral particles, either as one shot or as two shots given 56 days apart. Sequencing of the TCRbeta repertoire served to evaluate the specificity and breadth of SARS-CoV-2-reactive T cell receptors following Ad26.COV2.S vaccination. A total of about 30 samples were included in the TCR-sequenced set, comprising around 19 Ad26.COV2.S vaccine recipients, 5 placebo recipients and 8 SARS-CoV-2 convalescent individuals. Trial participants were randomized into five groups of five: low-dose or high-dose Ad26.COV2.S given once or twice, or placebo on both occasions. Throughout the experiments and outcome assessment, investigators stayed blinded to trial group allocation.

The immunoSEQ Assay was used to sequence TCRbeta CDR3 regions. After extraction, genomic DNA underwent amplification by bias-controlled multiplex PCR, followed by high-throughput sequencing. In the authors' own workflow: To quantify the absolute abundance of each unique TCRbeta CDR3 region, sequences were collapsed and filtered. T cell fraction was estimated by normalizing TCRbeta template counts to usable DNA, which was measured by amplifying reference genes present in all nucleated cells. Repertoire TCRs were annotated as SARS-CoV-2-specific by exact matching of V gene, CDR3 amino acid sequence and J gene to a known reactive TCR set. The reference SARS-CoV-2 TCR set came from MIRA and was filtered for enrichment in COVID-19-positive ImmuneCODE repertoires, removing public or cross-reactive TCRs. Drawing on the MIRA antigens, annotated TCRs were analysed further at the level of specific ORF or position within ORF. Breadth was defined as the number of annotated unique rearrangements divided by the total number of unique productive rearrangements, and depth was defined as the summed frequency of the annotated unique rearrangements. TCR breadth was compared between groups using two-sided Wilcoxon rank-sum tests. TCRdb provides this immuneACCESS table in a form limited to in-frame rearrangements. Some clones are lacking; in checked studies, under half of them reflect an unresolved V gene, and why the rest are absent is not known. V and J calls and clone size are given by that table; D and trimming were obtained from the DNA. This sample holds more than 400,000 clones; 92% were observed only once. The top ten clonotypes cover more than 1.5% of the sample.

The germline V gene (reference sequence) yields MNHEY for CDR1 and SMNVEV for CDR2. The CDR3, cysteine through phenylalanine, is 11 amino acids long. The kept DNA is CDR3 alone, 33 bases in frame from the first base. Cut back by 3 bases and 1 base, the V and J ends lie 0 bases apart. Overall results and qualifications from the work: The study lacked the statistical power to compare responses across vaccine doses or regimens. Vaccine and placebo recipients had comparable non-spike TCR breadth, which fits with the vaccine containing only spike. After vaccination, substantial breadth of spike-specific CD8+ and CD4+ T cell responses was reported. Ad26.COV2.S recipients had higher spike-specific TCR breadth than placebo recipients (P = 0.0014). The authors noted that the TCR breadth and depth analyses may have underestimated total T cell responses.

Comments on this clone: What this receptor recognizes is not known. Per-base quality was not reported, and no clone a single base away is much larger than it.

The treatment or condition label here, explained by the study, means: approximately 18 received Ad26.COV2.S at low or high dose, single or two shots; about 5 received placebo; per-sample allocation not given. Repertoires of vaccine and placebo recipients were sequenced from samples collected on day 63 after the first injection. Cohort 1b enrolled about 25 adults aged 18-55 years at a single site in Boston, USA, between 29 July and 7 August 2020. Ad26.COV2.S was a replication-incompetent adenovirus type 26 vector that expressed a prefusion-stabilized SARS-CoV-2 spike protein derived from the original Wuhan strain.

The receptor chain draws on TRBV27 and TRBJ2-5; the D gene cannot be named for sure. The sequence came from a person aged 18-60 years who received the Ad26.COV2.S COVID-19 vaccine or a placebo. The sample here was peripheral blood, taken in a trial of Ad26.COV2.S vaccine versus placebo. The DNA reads TGTGCCAGCAGTTTCCAAGAGACCCAGTACTTC. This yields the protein CASSFQETQYF.